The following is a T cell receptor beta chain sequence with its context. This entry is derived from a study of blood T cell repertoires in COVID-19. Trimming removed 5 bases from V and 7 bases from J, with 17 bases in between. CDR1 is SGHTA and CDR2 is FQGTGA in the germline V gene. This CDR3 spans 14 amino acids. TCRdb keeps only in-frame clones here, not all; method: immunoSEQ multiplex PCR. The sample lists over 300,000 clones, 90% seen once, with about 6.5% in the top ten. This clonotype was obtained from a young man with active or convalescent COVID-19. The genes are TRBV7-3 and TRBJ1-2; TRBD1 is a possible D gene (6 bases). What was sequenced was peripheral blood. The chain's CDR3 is CASSPFSRGGGYTF. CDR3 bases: TGTGCCAGCAGCCCCTTCAGCAGGGGCGGTGGCTACACCTTC.